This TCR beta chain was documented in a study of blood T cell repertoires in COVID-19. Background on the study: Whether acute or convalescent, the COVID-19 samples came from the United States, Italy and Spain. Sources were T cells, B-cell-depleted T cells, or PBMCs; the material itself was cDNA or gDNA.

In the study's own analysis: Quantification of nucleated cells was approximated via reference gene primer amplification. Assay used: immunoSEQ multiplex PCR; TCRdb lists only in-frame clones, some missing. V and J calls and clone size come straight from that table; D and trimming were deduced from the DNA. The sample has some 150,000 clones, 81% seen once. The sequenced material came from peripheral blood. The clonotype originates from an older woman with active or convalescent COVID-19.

CDR3: CASSGAGAAGNTIYF. CDR3 bases: TGTGCCAGCAGTGGGGCAGGGGCGGCTGGAAACACCATATATTTT. V and J are TRBV28 and TRBJ1-3, with a tentative D call TRBD1 (6 bases). Germline V gene lookup returns CDR1 MDHEN and CDR2 SYDVKM. With 5 bases removed from V and 2 bases from J, the gap between germline ends came to 13 bases. The CDR3 sequence is 15 residues long.